The entry below gives a single T cell receptor beta chain sequence along with its context. The antigen this receptor binds is unknown. No much larger clone is present one base from it, and per-base qualities are unavailable. Resection was performed on patients in Japan or China between the mid-2010s and the late 2010s. Two lung cancer pathologists independently confirmed the histologic diagnosis of each case on H&E slides. Macro-dissection after pathologic assessment enriched premalignant or tumor cells for nucleic acid extraction. The AllPrep DNA/RNA FFPE Kit was used to isolate DNA from FFPE tissue. This record comes from a study of immune evolution from preneoplasia to lung adenocarcinoma listed by TCRdb under 2021. Context from the whole study: HLA loss of heterozygosity was seen in approximately 6.5%, 16% and 36% of AIS, MIA and ADC lesions, and in no AAH lesions. It was reported in the study that approximately 100 samples were used for TCR sequencing. The immune data were integrated with whole exome sequencing and methylation data obtained from the same cohort of nodules. Class I HLA alleles were inferred from exome data with POLYSOLVER, and allele-specific HLA loss was detected with LOHHLA. The overall cohort comprised 45 to 55 patients with pulmonary nodules who underwent surgical resection. The study used immune gene expression, TCR sequencing and multiplex immunofluorescence to profile the immune contexture of lung adenocarcinoma precursors and invasive adenocarcinoma. Sample size was based on specimen availability rather than a prior power calculation. TCR sequencing data came from over 40 patients. Resected precursor lesions (AAH, AIS, MIA) and invasive adenocarcinomas were compared with paired morphologically normal lung tissue.

The paper's findings and limits, for the study overall: Normal lung had the highest top T cell clone frequencies, which appeared to decline progressively from AAH through AIS, MIA and invasive adenocarcinoma. The highest clonality was observed in normal lung, whereas higher T cell density and diversity but lower clonality appeared to be present in later-stage lesions. Because all patients came from Japan and China, whether the findings apply to Western populations was uncertain. T cell clonality was highest in KRAS-mutant nodules compared with EGFR-mutant or double wild-type lesions. The findings rested on association rather than direct causation, and larger cohorts with long-term follow-up and longitudinal biopsies were considered necessary.

Using the immunoSEQ hsTCRbeta Kit, TCR beta CDR3 regions were sequenced from DNA. The original methods were these. The ImmunoSEQ Analyzer was used to analyse the TCR sequencing data. T cell clonality was defined as 1 minus Pielou's evenness, calculated on productive rearrangements. T cell diversity was measured with the inverse Simpson index on productive templates. T cell density was defined as TCR beta template counts normalized to usable DNA, with usable DNA estimated by amplification and sequencing of housekeeping genes. Two-sided Kruskal-Wallis tests were used to compare TCR metrics across histologic stages. TCRdb's version of the immuneACCESS table is confined to in-frame rearrangements and falls short of the full clone set. An unresolved V gene accounts for under half of the shortfall where checked; the remainder is of unknown origin. V, J and clone size are taken as reported in that table, and D and trimming were inferred from the DNA itself. Here the sample has roughly 7,300 clones; roughly 69% occur a single time. The ten largest clones add up to 6.5% to 10% of the sample.

The CDR1 and CDR2 encoded by the germline V gene are SGHTA and FQGNSA. Taken from cysteine to phenylalanine, the CDR3 has 14 residues. The only DNA kept is the CDR3, 42 bases in frame from the first base. The germline ends are 16 bases apart after V is trimmed by 5 bases and J by 6 bases. The clonotype was recovered from a donor aged 70 or over with lung adenocarcinoma. Some clones in this sample may be carry-over from other donors' samples. Sequencing was done on a sample of FFPE atypical adenomatous hyperplasia tissue from the lung. The sample's cell subset or site, from its label and the paper: atypical adenomatous hyperplasia (AAH), lung preneoplasia. The rearrangement combines TRBV7-2 with TRBJ1-2; matching of 5 bases hints at TRBD1 as the D gene. Read as DNA, the sequence is TGTGCCAGCAGCACTTACAGCCCGGGGCATGGCTACACCTTC. Its translation reads: CASSTYSPGHGYTF.